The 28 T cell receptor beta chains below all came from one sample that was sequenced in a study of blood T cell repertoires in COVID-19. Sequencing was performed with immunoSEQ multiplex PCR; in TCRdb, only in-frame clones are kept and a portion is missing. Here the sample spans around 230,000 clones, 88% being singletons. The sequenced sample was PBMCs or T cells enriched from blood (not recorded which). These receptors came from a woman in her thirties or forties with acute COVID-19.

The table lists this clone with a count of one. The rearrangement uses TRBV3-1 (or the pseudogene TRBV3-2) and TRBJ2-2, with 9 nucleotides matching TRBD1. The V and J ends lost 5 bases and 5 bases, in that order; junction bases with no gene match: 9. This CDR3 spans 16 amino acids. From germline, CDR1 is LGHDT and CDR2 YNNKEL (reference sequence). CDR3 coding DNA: TGTGCCAGCAGCAAGACAGGGGGGGCTTTTACCGGGGAGCTGTTTTTT. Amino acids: CASSKTGGAFTGELFF.

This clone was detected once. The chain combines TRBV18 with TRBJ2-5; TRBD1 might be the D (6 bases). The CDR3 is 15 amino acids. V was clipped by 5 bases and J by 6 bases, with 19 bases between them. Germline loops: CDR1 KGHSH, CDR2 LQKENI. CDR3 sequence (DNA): TGTGCCAGCTCAGACAGGCTCGTGTATGAGCAGACCCAGTACTTC. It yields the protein CASSDRLVYEQTQYF.

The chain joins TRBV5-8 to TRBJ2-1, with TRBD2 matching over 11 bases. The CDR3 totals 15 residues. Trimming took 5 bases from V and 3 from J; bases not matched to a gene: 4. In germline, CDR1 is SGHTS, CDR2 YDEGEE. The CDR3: CASRSGTSGYNEQFF. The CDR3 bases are TGTGCCAGCAGGTCCGGGACTAGCGGCTACAATGAGCAGTTCTTC.

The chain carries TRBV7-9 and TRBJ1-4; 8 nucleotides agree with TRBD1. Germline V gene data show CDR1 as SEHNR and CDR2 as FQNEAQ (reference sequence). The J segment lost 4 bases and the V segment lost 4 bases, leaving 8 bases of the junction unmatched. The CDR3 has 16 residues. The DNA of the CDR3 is TGTGCCAGCAGCTATAGACAGGGGAACCTTAATGAAAAACTGTTTTTT. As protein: CASSYRQGNLNEKLFF.

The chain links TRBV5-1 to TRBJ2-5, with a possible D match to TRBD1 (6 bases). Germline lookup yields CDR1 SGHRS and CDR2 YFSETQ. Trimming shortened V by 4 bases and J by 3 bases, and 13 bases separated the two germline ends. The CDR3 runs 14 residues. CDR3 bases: TGCGCCAGCAGCGGTCCCTCAGGGGAAGAGACCCAGTACTTC. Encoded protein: CASSGPSGEETQYF.

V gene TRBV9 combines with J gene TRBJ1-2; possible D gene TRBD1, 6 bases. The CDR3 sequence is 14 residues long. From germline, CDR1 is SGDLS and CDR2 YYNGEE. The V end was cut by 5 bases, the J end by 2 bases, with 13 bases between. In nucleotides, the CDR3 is TGTGCCAGCAGAGGGGGTGATCGGAACTATGGCTACACCTTC. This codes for CASRGGDRNYGYTF.

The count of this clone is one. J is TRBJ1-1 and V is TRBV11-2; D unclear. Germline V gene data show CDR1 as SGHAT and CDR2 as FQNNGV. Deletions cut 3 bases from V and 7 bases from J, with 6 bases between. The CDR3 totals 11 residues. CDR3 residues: CASSFSNEAFF. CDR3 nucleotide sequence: TGTGCCAGCAGCTTTTCAAATGAAGCTTTCTTT. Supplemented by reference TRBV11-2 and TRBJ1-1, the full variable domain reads EAGVAQSPRYKIIEKRQSVAFWCNPISGHATLYWYQQILGQGPKLLIQFQNNGVVDDSQLPKDRFSAERLKGVDSTLKIQPAKLEDSAVYLCASSFSNEAFFGQGTRLTVV.

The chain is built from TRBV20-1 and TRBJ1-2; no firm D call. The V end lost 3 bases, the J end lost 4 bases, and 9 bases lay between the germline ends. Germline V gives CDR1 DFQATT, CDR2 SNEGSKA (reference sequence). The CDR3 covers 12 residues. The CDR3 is CSASYSIYGYTF. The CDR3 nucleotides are TGCAGTGCTAGTTACAGCATCTATGGCTACACCTTC.

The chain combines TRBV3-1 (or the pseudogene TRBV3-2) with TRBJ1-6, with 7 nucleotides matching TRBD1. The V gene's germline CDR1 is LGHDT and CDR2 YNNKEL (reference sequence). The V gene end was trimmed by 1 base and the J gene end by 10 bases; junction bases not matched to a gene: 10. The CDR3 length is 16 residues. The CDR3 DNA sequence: TGTGCCAGCAGCCAAGGCCGGACAGGAAGAGGATCACCCCTCCACTTT. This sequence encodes CASSQGRTGRGSPLHF.

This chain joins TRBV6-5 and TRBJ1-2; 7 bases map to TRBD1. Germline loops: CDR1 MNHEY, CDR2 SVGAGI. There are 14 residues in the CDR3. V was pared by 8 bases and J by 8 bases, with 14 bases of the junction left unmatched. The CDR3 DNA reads TGTGCCAGCGGACCGGGACAGAGAAAAGGGGGCTACACCTTC. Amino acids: CASGPGQRKGGYTF.

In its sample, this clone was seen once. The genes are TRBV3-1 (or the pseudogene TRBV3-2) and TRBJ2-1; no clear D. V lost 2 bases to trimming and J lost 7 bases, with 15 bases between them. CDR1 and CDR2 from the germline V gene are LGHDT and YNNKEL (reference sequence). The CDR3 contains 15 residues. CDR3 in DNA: TGTGCCAGCAGCCAATTGGCCTCGCCCCAAAATGAGCAGTTCTTC. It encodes CASSQLASPQNEQFF.

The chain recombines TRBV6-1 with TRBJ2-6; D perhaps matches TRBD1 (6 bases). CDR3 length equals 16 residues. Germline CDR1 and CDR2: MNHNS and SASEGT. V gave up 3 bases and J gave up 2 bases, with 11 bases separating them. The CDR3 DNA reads TGTGCCAGCAGTGACTACAGGGACGCTGGGGCCAACGTCCTGACTTTC. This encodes CASSDYRDAGANVLTF.

The CDR3 DNA follows: TGTGCCAGCAGCCAAGATTTGGGCAGGAACTATGGCTACACCTTC. Amino acids: CASSQDLGRNYGYTF. The V call is TRBV3-1 (or the pseudogene TRBV3-2), the J call TRBJ1-2; D is unclear. Trimming left V 0 bases short and J 2 bases short, with 10 bases between. The germline V gene encodes CDR1 LGHDT and CDR2 YNNKEL (reference sequence). CDR3 length: 15 amino acids.

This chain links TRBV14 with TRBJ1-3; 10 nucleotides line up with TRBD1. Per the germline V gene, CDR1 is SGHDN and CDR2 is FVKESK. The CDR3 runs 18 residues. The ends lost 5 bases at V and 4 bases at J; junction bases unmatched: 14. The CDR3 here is CASSYRDRGNPLGNTIYF. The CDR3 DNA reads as TGTGCCAGCAGCTACCGGGACAGGGGAAATCCGCTCGGAAACACCATATATTTT.

The CDR3 DNA is TGTGCCAGCAGCTTTCAGGGGGCGCAAGGCTACACCTTC. Amino acid sequence: CASSFQGAQGYTF. This chain joins TRBV7-2 and TRBJ1-2, with 8 bases matching TRBD1. Germline values: CDR1 SGHTA, CDR2 FQGNSA. The CDR3 spans 13 residues. Germline trimming cut 3 bases from V and 8 bases from J; bases unmatched to any gene: 5.

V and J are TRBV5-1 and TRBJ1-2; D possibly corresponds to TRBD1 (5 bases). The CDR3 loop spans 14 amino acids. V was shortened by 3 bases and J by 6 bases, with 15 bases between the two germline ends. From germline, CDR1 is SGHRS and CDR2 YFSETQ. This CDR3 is CASSSLGTSNGYTF. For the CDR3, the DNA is TGCGCCAGCAGCTCGTTGGGGACTTCAAATGGCTACACCTTC.

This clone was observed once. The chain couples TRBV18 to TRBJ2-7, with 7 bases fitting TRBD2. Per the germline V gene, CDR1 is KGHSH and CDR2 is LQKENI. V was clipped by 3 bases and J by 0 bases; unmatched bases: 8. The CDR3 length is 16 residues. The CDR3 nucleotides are TGTGCCAGCTCACCCGAAGGGACTACAAGCTCCTACGAGCAGTACTTC. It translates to CASSPEGTTSSYEQYF.

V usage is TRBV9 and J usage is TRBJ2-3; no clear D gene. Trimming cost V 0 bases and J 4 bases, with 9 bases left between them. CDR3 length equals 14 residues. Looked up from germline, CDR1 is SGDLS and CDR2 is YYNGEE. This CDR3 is CASSVGSWADTQYF. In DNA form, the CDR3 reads TGTGCCAGCAGCGTAGGGAGCTGGGCAGATACGCAGTATTTT.

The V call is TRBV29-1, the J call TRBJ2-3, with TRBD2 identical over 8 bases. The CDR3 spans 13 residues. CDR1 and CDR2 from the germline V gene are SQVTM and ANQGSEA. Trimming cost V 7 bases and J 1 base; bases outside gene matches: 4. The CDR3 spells CSGRGGRTDTQYF. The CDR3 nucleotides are TGCAGCGGCCGCGGGGGGCGCACAGATACGCAGTATTTT.

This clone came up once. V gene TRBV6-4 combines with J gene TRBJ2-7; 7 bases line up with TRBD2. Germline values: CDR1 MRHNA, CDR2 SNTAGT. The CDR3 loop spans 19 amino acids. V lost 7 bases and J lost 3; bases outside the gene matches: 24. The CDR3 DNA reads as TGTGCCAGCACCACGGTAGGTTGGTATGGGAGGGCCTTCAGCTACGAGCAGTACGTC. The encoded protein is CASTTVGWYGRAFSYEQYV.

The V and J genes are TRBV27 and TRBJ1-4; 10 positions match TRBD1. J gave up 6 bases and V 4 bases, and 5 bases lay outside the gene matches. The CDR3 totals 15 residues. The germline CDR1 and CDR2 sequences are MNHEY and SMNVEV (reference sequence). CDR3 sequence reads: CASSSRDRGYEKLFF. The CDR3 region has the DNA TGTGCCAGCAGTTCCCGGGACAGGGGCTATGAAAAACTGTTTTTT.

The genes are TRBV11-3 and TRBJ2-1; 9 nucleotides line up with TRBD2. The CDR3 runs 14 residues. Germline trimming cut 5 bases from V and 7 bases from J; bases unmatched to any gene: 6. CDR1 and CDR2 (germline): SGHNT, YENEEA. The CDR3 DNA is TGTGCCAGCAGCCTAGCGGGGATAAGTAATGAGCAGTTCTTC. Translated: CASSLAGISNEQFF.

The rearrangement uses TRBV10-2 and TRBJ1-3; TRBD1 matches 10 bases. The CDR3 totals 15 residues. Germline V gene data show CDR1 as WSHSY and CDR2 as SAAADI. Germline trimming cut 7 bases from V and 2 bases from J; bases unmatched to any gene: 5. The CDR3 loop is CASMQTGGPGNTIYF. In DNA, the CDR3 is TGCGCCAGCATGCAGACAGGGGGCCCTGGAAACACCATATATTTT.

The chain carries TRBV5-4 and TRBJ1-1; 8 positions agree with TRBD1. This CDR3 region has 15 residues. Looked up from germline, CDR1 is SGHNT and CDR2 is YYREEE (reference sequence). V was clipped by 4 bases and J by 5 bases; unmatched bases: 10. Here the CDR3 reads CASSPPTGERTEAFF. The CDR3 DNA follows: TGTGCCAGCAGCCCACCGACAGGGGAGAGGACTGAAGCTTTCTTT.

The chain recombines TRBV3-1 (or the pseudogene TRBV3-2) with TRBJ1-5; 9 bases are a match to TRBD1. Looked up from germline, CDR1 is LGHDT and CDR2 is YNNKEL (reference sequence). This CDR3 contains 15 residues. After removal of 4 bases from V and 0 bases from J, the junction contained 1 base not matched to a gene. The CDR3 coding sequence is TGTGCCAGCAGCCCGGACAGGGGTAGCAATCAGCCCCAGCATTTT. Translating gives CASSPDRGSNQPQHF.

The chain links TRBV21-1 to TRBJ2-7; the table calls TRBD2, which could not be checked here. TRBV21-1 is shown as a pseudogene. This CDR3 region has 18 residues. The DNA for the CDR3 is TGTGCCGGCCCGGCGATGCGGGTCCTGCAGTATCGTAACCACGAGCAGTACGTC. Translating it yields CAGPAMRVLQYRNHEQYV.

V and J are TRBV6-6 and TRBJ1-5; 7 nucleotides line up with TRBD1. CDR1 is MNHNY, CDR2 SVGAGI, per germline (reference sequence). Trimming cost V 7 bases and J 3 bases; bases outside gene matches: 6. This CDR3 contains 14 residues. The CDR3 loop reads CASTPTGNNQPQHF. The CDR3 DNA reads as TGTGCCAGCACACCGACAGGGAACAATCAGCCCCAGCATTTT.

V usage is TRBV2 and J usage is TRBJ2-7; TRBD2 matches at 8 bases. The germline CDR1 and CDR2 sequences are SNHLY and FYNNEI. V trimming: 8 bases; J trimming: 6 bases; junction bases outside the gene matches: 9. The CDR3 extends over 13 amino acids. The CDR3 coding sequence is TGTGCCAGCGACGTTAGCGGGATCGGCGAGCAGTACGTC. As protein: CASDVSGIGEQYV.